The rows below give T cell receptor beta chains drawn from one sample of a study of cytomegalovirus exposure and HLA in healthy donors. Only in-frame clones appear in the TCRdb table, and some are missing; sequencing was by immunoSEQ multiplex PCR. The sample lists more than 85,000 clones; around 75% were seen once. The material sequenced was PBMCs. The source is a man aged 25 to 45 in good health and CMV-seronegative. Each CDR3 is given with its conserved first and last residue. A D gene is named only where the DNA matches it firmly. Not every row has a clone size; where given, it reads once, few, many or a size class.

J gene | clone size | D gene | V gene | CDR3 DNA | CDR3 protein
TRBJ1-2 | NA | TRBD1 | TRBV18 | TGTGCCAGCTCACGAGAGGACAGGGCCTTAAAAGGGGATGGCTACACCTTC | CASSREDRALKGDGYTF
TRBJ2-7 | NA | TRBD2 | TRBV7-2 | TGTGCCAGCAGCTTACTTCTAGCGGGGGGCTCCTACGAGCAGTACTTC | CASSLLLAGGSYEQYF
TRBJ1-1 | NA | NA | TRBV7-9 | TGTGCCACCAAAACGCAGGGGTTGGGTACTGAAGCTTTCTTT | CATKTQGLGTEAFF
TRBJ1-2 | once | TRBD1 | TRBV11-2 | TGTGCCAGCAGCCCCACGGGACAGGGAGGCGGCTACACCTTC | CASSPTGQGGGYTF
TRBJ1-2 | NA | TRBD1 | TRBV6-6 | TGTGCCAGCAGTAAGAAAACCGGGACAGGTCTCGGCTACACCTTC | CASSKKTGTGLGYTF
TRBJ2-3 | NA | NA | TRBV10-3 | TGTGCCATCAGTGAATCGGAGGGGCAAGGTCCAGATACGCAGTATTTT | CAISESEGQGPDTQYF
TRBJ2-3 | once | NA | TRBV7-9 | TGTGCCAGCAGCCGAGACTGGGATACGCAGTATTTT | CASSRDWDTQYF
TRBJ2-7 | NA | NA | TRBV10-2 | TGCGCCAGCAGTGAAATGTCGGCGGCCTACGAGCAGTACTTC | CASSEMSAAYEQYF
TRBJ1-1 | NA | NA | TRBV29-1 | TGCAGCGTTGCGGGACACCCTTCGAACACTGAAGCTTTCTTT | CSVAGHPSNTEAFF
TRBJ1-4 | NA | TRBD1 | TRBV25-1 | TGTGCCAGCAGTGACGGACAGGGCTTTAATGAAAAACTGTTTTTT | CASSDGQGFNEKLFF
TRBJ2-5 | NA | TRBD2 | TRBV7-2 | TGTGCCAGCAGCTTCAAGCGGGGGGGCCAGGAGACCCAGTACTTC | CASSFKRGGQETQYF
TRBJ2-1 | NA | TRBD1 | TRBV10-3 | TGTGCCATCAGTGATTCCGGGACAGGCGAGCAGTTCTTC | CAISDSGTGEQFF
TRBJ1-4 | NA | NA | TRBV9 | TGTGCCAGCAGCAGGGGGGGCAATGAAAAACTGTTTTTT | CASSRGGNEKLFF
TRBJ2-7 | few | NA | TRBV6-5 | TGTGCCAGCAGTTACTCATACGGACAGCGTAGCGACGAGCAGTACTTC | CASSYSYGQRSDEQYF
TRBJ1-6 | NA | NA | TRBV30 | TGTGCCTGGAGTTCTGTTGAGAATTCACCCCTCCACTTT | CAWSSVENSPLHF
TRBJ2-7 | once | NA | TRBV5-3 | TGTGCCAGAAGCTTAACAGGGAATTCCTACGAGCAGTACTTC | CARSLTGNSYEQYF
TRBJ1-1 | NA | TRBD1 | TRBV4-2 | TGTGCCAGCAGCCCCTTCCGGGACAGGGGGACTGAAGCCTTCTTT | CASSPFRDRGTEAFF
TRBJ1-1 | NA | NA | TRBV25-1 | TGTGCCAGCAGTCCGGGACAGAACACTGAAGCTTTCTTT | CASSPGQNTEAFF
TRBJ2-3 | NA | NA | TRBV19 | TGTGCCAGTAGTAAGACTCATACAGATACGCAGTATTTT | CASSKTHTDTQYF
TRBJ2-3 | NA | TRBD1 | TRBV5-1 | TGCGCCAGCAGCCCGGGACAGACAAGGCCGAGCCACGGGACGCAGTATTTT | CASSPGQTRPSHGTQYF
TRBJ2-1 | few | TRBD1 | TRBV27 | TGTGCCAGCACCACATGGGGGACAGGGGAAAATAATGAGCAGTTCTTC | CASTTWGTGENNEQFF
TRBJ1-5 | NA | TRBD1 | TRBV7-2 | TGTGCCAGCAGCACGGACAGGGATGTCAATCATCCCCAGCATTTT | CASSTDRDVNHPQHF